A selection of T cell receptor beta chains follows, all from one sample in a study of OX40 agonist ivuxolimab in advanced cancers. Using immunoSEQ multiplex PCR, the repertoire was profiled, and TCRdb retains in-frame clones only, with some absent. The table has tens of thousands of clones, roughly 85% seen once. This sample comprised CD4+ or CD8+ T cells sorted from blood, obtained in a trial of the OX40 agonist ivuxolimab. Receptors were obtained from an adult with an advanced solid tumor such as melanoma, head and neck, liver or kidney cancer. CDR3s include the opening cysteine and the closing phenylalanine or tryptophan. The D gene is left open where the match is weak. A row's size may be missing; if present it is once, few, many or a size class.

size	J	D	V	CDR3	DNA
NA	TRBJ2-5	NA	TRBV4-2	CASSQDSAGQHKETQYF	TGTGCCAGCAGCCAAGATTCCGCCGGGCAGCACAAAGAGACCCAGTACTTC
NA	TRBJ2-1	NA	TRBV6-6	CASSYGQYSYNEQFF	TGTGCCAGCAGTTACGGACAGTACTCCTACAATGAGCAGTTCTTC
NA	TRBJ2-3	NA	TRBV9	CASSPVSSTDTQYF	TGTGCCAGCTCACCCGTTTCTAGCACAGATACGCAGTATTTT
NA	TRBJ1-1	NA	TRBV7-2	CASSYIKIVTEAFF	TGTGCCAGCAGCTATATTAAGATCGTCACTGAAGCTTTCTTT
NA	TRBJ2-3	NA	TRBV14	CASSHADTQYF	TGTGCCAGCAGCCATGCAGATACGCAGTATTTT
NA	TRBJ1-3	NA	TRBV2	CASTPAGASGNTIYF	TGTGCCAGCACCCCGGCGGGGGCCTCTGGAAACACCATATATTTT
NA	TRBJ2-5	NA	TRBV9	CASSVQVGRGTQYF	TGTGCCAGCAGCGTTCAAGTTGGCCGGGGGACCCAGTACTTC
NA	TRBJ2-5	TRBD2	TRBV19	CASDRVAGGLETQYF	TGTGCCAGTGATCGGGTAGCGGGGGGGTTGGAGACCCAGTACTTC
NA	TRBJ2-5	NA	TRBV7-8	CASSLALETQYF	TGTGCCAGCAGCTTAGCGCTCGAGACCCAGTACTTC
NA	TRBJ1-3	NA	TRBV4-2	CASSQDLTSSGNTIYF	TGTGCCAGCAGCCAAGATTTGACGAGCTCTGGAAACACCATATATTTT
NA	TRBJ1-4	NA	TRBV6-6	CASMRGEKLFF	TGTGCCAGCATGAGGGGCGAAAAACTGTTTTTT
NA	TRBJ2-2	NA	TRBV5-4	CASSLPMVTGELFF	TGTGCCAGCAGCTTGCCGATGGTCACCGGGGAGCTGTTTTTT
NA	TRBJ2-1	TRBD1	TRBV7-6	CASSPPGQRSYNEQFF	TGTGCCAGCAGCCCACCGGGACAGAGGTCCTACAATGAGCAGTTCTTC
NA	TRBJ2-7	TRBD1	TRBV2	CASATGQGWYEQYF	TGTGCCAGTGCAACGGGACAGGGCTGGTACGAGCAGTACTTC
NA	TRBJ1-6	TRBD1	TRBV7-2	CASSLEHRGRNNSPLHF	TGTGCCAGCAGCTTAGAACACAGGGGCAGGAATAATTCACCCCTCCACTTT
NA	TRBJ1-5	NA	TRBV7-2	CASSSYWGTNQPQHF	TGTGCCAGCAGTTCGTACTGGGGAACCAATCAGCCCCAGCATTTT
NA	TRBJ1-1	NA	TRBV18	CASSPASRNTEAFF	TGTGCCAGCTCACCCGCGAGTCGGAACACTGAAGCTTTCTTT
NA	TRBJ1-2	NA	TRBV9	CASSVDRVDYGYTF	TGTGCCAGCAGCGTAGACAGGGTAGACTATGGCTACACCTTC
NA	TRBJ1-5	NA	TRBV27	CASREYPGQPQHF	TGTGCCAGCAGGGAGTATCCGGGGCAGCCCCAGCATTTT
NA	TRBJ2-2	NA	TRBV18	CASSPPGHMGPLNTGELFF	TGTGCCAGCTCACCACCCGGACACATGGGGCCCTTGAACACCGGGGAGCTGTTTTTT
few	TRBJ1-6	NA	TRBV18	CASSPGTVNSPLHF	TGTGCCAGCTCACCCGGGACGGTGAATTCACCCCTCCACTTT
NA	TRBJ2-2	NA	TRBV4-2	CASRFEVQSGELFF	TGTGCCAGCAGGTTTGAGGTTCAGTCCGGGGAGCTGTTTTTT
few	TRBJ2-3	NA	TRBV2	CASSANPGDTQYF	TGTGCCAGCAGCGCCAATCCGGGAGATACGCAGTATTTT
NA	TRBJ1-1	NA	TRBV28	CASRDTEAFF	TGTGCAAGCAGGGACACTGAAGCTTTCTTT
few	TRBJ1-2	TRBD1	TRBV19	CASSTTGWSGGYTF	TGTGCCAGTAGTACGACAGGGTGGAGCGGTGGCTACACCTTC
NA	TRBJ1-3	NA	TRBV27	CASSSGVGGNTIYF	TGTGCCAGCAGTTCGGGGGTCGGGGGAAACACCATATATTTT
NA	TRBJ2-7	NA	TRBV7-8	CASSLVDSDTYEQYF	TGTGCCAGCAGCTTAGTGGACAGTGATACCTACGAGCAGTACTTC
NA	TRBJ2-3	NA	TRBV18	CASSPWDTQYF	TGTGCCAGCTCACCTTGGGATACGCAGTATTTT
NA	TRBJ1-1	TRBD1	TRBV19	CASTRQGTGLRWDTEAFF	TGTGCCAGTACCAGACAAGGGACAGGGCTAAGGTGGGACACTGAAGCTTTCTTT
NA	TRBJ2-5	TRBD1	TRBV18	CASSPKTGGSETQYF	TGTGCCAGCTCACCAAAAACAGGGGGCTCGGAGACCCAGTACTTC
NA	TRBJ2-7	NA	TRBV7-9	CASSTGPVAEQYF	TGTGCCAGCAGTACGGGTCCAGTCGCGGAGCAGTACTTC
NA	TRBJ1-1	NA	TRBV2	CASSDLKNTEAFF	TGTGCCAGCAGTGATCTCAAGAACACTGAAGCTTTCTTT
NA	TRBJ1-5	TRBD1	TRBV19	CASSRPGQGGQPQHF	TGTGCCAGTAGTCGTCCGGGACAGGGGGGTCAGCCCCAGCATTTT
NA	TRBJ1-2	NA	TRBV10-1	CASSDQPGHLYGYTF	TGCGCCAGCAGTGATCAACCCGGACATCTCTATGGCTACACCTTC
once	TRBJ1-3	NA	TRBV18	CASSPQALTSGNTIYF	TGTGCCAGCTCACCACAGGCGCTTACCTCTGGAAACACCATATATTTT
once	TRBJ2-7	NA	TRBV18	CASSPGQNEQYF	TGTGCCAGCTCACCAGGCCAGAACGAGCAGTACTTC
NA	TRBJ2-1	TRBD1	TRBV4-3	CASSQGQYRGSYGRNEQFF	TGCGCCAGCAGTCAAGGCCAGTACAGGGGATCGTACGGGCGCAATGAGCAGTTCTTC
NA	TRBJ2-7	TRBD1	TRBV6-5	CASSYKGALSDEQYF	TGTGCCAGCAGTTACAAGGGGGCTTTAAGCGACGAGCAGTACTTC
NA	TRBJ2-4	NA	TRBV18	CASSLQAGAKNIQYF	TGTGCCAGCTCACTTCAGGCAGGAGCCAAAAACATTCAGTACTTC
NA	TRBJ2-1	NA	TRBV7-3	CASAPGNLNNEQFF	TGTGCCAGCGCCCCTGGGAACCTCAACAATGAGCAGTTCTTC
NA	TRBJ1-2	NA	TRBV6-5	CASSYTDYGYTF	TGTGCCAGCAGCTACACGGACTATGGCTACACCTTC
NA	TRBJ1-5	NA	TRBV7-2	CASSQQGGNQPQHF	TGTGCCAGCAGCCAACAGGGTGGCAATCAGCCCCAGCATTTT
NA	TRBJ1-2	NA	TRBV27	CASSSVGTTYGYTF	TGTGCCAGCAGTTCCGTCGGGACGACCTACGGCTACACCTTC
NA	TRBJ2-7	TRBD1	TRBV5-1	CASSPGQKTYEQYF	TGCGCCAGCAGCCCGGGACAGAAGACCTACGAGCAGTACTTC
once	TRBJ1-2	NA	TRBV5-8	CASSYGAHDYGYTF	TGTGCCAGCAGCTACGGGGCTCATGACTATGGCTACACCTTC
NA	TRBJ2-1	NA	TRBV11-1	CASSLARLTVNEQFF	TGTGCCAGCAGCTTAGCGCGGTTAACTGTAAATGAGCAGTTCTTC
NA	TRBJ2-7	NA	TRBV5-1	CASSEGQNYEQYF	TGCGCCAGCAGTGAGGGACAAAACTACGAGCAGTACTTC
NA	TRBJ1-3	NA	TRBV10-3	CAISDRERAGNTIYF	TGTGCCATCAGTGACAGGGAAAGGGCTGGAAACACCATATATTTT
NA	TRBJ1-2	TRBD1	TRBV10-3	CAISGQGANYGYTF	TGTGCCATCAGTGGACAGGGAGCTAACTATGGCTACACCTTC
NA	TRBJ1-1	NA	TRBV7-2	CASSLVPGGDAFF	TGTGCCAGCAGCTTAGTTCCGGGTGGGGACGCTTTCTTT
NA	TRBJ1-5	NA	TRBV6-5	CASRPSGGRQPQHF	TGTGCCAGCAGGCCCTCGGGGGGACGGCAGCCCCAGCATTTT
few	TRBJ1-6	NA	TRBV7-9	CASSLLTGSPLHF	TGTGCCAGCAGCTTACTGACCGGTTCACCCCTCCACTTT
NA	TRBJ1-3	NA	TRBV30	CAWNYQVLSSGNTIYF	TGTGCCTGGAATTACCAGGTCCTCTCCTCTGGAAACACCATATATTTT
NA	TRBJ2-2	TRBD2	TRBV7-8	CASSLGRRTRDTGELFF	TGTGCCAGCAGCTTAGGTCGACGGACTAGGGACACCGGGGAGCTGTTTTTT
NA	TRBJ2-1	NA	TRBV30	CAWKGGAHEQFF	TGTGCCTGGAAAGGGGGGGCCCATGAGCAGTTCTTC